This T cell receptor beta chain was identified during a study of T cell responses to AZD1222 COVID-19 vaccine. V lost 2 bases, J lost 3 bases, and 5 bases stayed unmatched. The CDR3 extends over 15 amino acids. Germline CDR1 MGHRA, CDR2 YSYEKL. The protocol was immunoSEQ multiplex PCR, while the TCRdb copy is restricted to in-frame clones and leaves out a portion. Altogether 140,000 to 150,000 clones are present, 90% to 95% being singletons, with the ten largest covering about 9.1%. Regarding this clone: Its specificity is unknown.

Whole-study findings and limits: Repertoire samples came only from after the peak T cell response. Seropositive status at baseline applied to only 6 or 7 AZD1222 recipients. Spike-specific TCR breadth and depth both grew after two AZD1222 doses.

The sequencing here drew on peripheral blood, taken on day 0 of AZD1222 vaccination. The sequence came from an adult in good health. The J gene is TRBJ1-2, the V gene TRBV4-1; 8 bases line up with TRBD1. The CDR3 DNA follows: TGCGCCAGCAGCCAACCAGCGACAGGGGACTATGGCTACACCTTC. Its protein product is CASSQPATGDYGYTF.